This T cell receptor (beta chain) was identified in a study of blood T cell repertoires in COVID-19 (dated by TCRdb to about 2020). About the study as a whole: The collaborator samples originated in the United States, Italy and Spain and spanned the acute and convalescent phases of COVID-19. The samples were drawn from the first 160 participants of the ongoing ImmuneRACE study and from over a thousand subjects provided by 6 global collaborators. The dataset comprised deeply sampled blood TCRbeta repertoires from subjects exposed to, actively infected with, or recovered from COVID-19. Where available, HLA class I and class II types were obtained from metadata supplied by the sample provider rather than from assay-based typing. The sample metadata nearly always contained a de-identified subject ID, COVID-19 status, age in years and sex. The prospective study material was composed of cDNA or gDNA derived from T cells, B-cell-depleted T cells, or PBMCs. The repertoires were released in a freely available public database intended as a resource for research on the immune response to SARS-CoV-2.

General study outcomes and caveats: The amount of clinical and demographic metadata varied by source and participant and was provided uncurated.

Points on this clone: Its antigen is currently not known. No quality values exist for individual bases; no much larger clone is one base distant.

One collaborating source in Seattle enrolled patients during active infection and followed them longitudinally through the course of disease. The collaborating institutions used their own protocols to collect whole blood in K2EDTA tubes. For TCRbeta analysis, collaborator samples were shipped as frozen whole blood, as isolated PBMCs, or as DNA extracted from either sample type. The CDR3 covers 15 residues, taking in both the cysteine and the phenylalanine. Only the CDR3 part of the read is kept: 45 bases, read in frame from the first base. CDR1 and CDR2 were assigned from the germline V gene as ENHRY and SYGVKD. V loses 0 bases of germline sequence and J loses 5 bases, and the interval between the two ends is 13 bases. TCRbeta CDR3 regions were amplified from genomic DNA using the immunoSEQ Assay, a bias-controlled multiplex PCR. The authors' pipeline ran thus. Nucleated cell counts per sample were estimated from amplification of reference gene primers within the assay. Sequence reads were collapsed and filtered to measure the absolute abundance of every unique TCRbeta CDR3 rearrangement. For each sample, productive Simpson clonality was calculated as the square root of Simpson's diversity index over productive rearrangements. This immuneACCESS table, as held by TCRdb, lists in-frame sequences with V and J called but not all clones. Of the missing ones, under half trace to an unresolved V gene in checked studies; the others have no known cause. V, J and clone size are those of that table, while D and trimming were read from the DNA. Recorded for this sample are about 170,000 clones; approximately 84% of them occurred a single time. The ten top clones hold under 3.5% of the sample.

The receptor was isolated from a woman of 80 years or more with COVID-19, enrolled during active disease. The chain is encoded by TRBV10-3 joined to TRBJ1-1, with TRBD1 tentatively as D gene (6 bases match). The sample was peripheral blood. At the DNA level, the sequence is TGTGCCATCAGTGAGTCAGGGAGGGGGGGGACTGAAGCTTTCTTT. It is translated as CAISESGRGGTEAFF.